The entry that follows covers one T cell receptor beta chain sequence. Seattle patient enrollment occurred during active infection, with longitudinal follow-up thereafter. The data were taken from a study of blood T cell repertoires in COVID-19. Across the whole study: COVID-19 samples from acute and convalescent phases originated in the United States, Italy and Spain. T cells, B-cell-depleted T cells, or PBMCs supplied cDNA or gDNA.

Authors' methods: Scientists estimated how many nucleated cells there were by amplifying reference gene primers. Repertoires were generated with immunoSEQ multiplex PCR, while TCRdb's copy carries only in-frame clones and drops some. V, J and clone size reflect that table, while D and trimming were determined from the DNA. The table records nearly 200,000 clones, approximately 86% of them present only once. V lost 1 base and J 4 bases, leaving 12 bases between the germline ends. There are 15 residues in the CDR3. Germline CDR1 SGDLS, CDR2 YYNGEE. The clonotype comes from a man aged 60 to 75 with COVID-19, enrolled during active disease. Specimen: peripheral blood. The chain combines TRBV9 with TRBJ1-3, with TRBD1 as a possible D gene (5 bases). The CDR3 coding sequence is TGTGCCAGCAGCGTAACTACGGGGGGAGGAAACACCATATATTTT. The encoded protein is CASSVTTGGGNTIYF.